This T cell receptor (beta chain) comes out of a study of identical twins' blood T cells. Regarding the study as a whole: Shared environment remains a possible cause of twin similarity.

This clonotype was counted at least ten times. No antigen is known for it. This CDR3 is 13 amino acids long. The trim removed 6 bases at V and 6 bases at J, leaving 8 bases unmatched. Germline CDR1 SQVTM, CDR2 ANQGSEA. The donors were healthy female monozygous twins, three pairs in total. Reared together, all three twin pairs probably met the same infectious agents and vaccines. Each TCR cDNA library carried sample-specific barcodes on both ends. One entry per CDR3 protein, called by TCRdb with MiXCR from the 5' RACE reads. The sample contains hundreds of thousands of distinct CDR3 sequences, 25% to 35% of which appear only once.

The specimen sequenced was PBMCs. The origin of this receptor is a woman aged 18-55 years in good health. V and J are TRBV29-1 and TRBJ1-2, with TRBD1 matching over 9 bases. CDR3 loop: CSVQDRGVDGYTF. The CDR3 nucleotides read TGCAGCGTACAGGACAGGGGTGTTGATGGCTACACCTTC.